Listed here are 28 T cell receptor beta chains from one sample, sequenced in a study of human T cells and chemical hapten exposure. Described time point: patch test 3, about 24 weeks after DPC sensitization. The treatment was: therapeutic diphenylcyclopropenone sensitization with weekly scalp DPC. TCRdb re-analysed the RACE reads in MiXCR, keeping a single row per CDR3 protein. Seen here are about 160,000 distinct CDR3 sequences, about 30% observed once, and the top ten hold under 2.5%. The sample in question was whole blood, obtained in connection with sensitization to the hapten diphenylcyclopropenone (DPC). The receptor set was obtained from a woman younger than 35 with alopecia areata. Some clones in this sample may be carry-over from other donors' samples.

This clonotype was recorded a few times. The V gene is TRBV4-3, the J gene TRBJ2-1; 8 bases map to TRBD1. Germline V CDR1 and CDR2: LGHNA, YSLEER. The V segment lost 4 bases and the J segment 7 bases; nucleotides outside the gene matches: 6. CDR3 length: 14 amino acids. DNA of the CDR3: TGCGCCAGCAGCCTCCGGACAGGGAGGAATGAGCAGTTCTTC. Translation: CASSLRTGRNEQFF.

This rearrangement joins TRBV12-3 or TRBV12-4 to TRBJ2-7, with D perhaps matching TRBD2 (6 bases). The CDR3 loop spans 14 amino acids. Trimming left V 2 bases short and J 4 bases short, with 12 bases between. Here the CDR3 DNA reads TGTGCCAGCAGTTTATCGCTAGCGCGTTACGAGCAGTACTTC. Translation: CASSLSLARYEQYF.

The chain recombines TRBV20-1 with TRBJ2-1, with D perhaps TRBD1 (7 bases). The CDR3 covers 15 residues. V was trimmed by 0 bases and J by 3 bases, leaving 12 bases between them. Germline CDR1 DFQATT, CDR2 SNEGSKA (reference sequence). The CDR3 region is CSARDLRGVYNEQFF. The CDR3 DNA reads TGCAGTGCTAGAGATCTCAGGGGGGTCTACAATGAGCAGTTCTTC.

This clonotype was seen a handful of times. This chain joins TRBV7-2 and TRBJ2-1; 7 nucleotides align to TRBD2. The germline V gene has CDR1 SGHTA and CDR2 FQGNSA. V lost 6 bases to trimming and J lost 2 bases; unmatched junction nucleotides: 7. CDR3 size: 15 residues. DNA of the CDR3: TGTGCCAGCAGAGATTCGGGAGGTGCCTACAATGAGCAGTTCTTC. Its translation is CASRDSGGAYNEQFF.

This chain uses TRBV12-3 or TRBV12-4 with TRBJ1-1, with 11 bases fitting TRBD1. With 6 bases clipped from V and 10 bases from J, the junction kept 22 bases outside the gene matches. The CDR3 is made up of 18 amino acids. The CDR3 bases are TGTGCCAGCAGCAAAGGACAGGGGGCTCTGGTTGATTCGGGATCAGCTTTCTTT. Encoded protein: CASSKGQGALVDSGSAFF.

This clonotype appeared many times. This chain uses TRBV12-3 or TRBV12-4 with TRBJ2-1; 7 nucleotides align to TRBD1. The J segment lost 4 bases and the V segment lost 6 bases, leaving 6 bases of the junction unmatched. The CDR3 has 14 residues. In DNA form, the CDR3 reads TGTGCCAGCAGCATGGGACAGCATTACAATGAGCAGTTCTTC. This gives the protein CASSMGQHYNEQFF.

This clonotype appeared a few times. The chain has TRBV25-1 and TRBJ2-7; unclear D gene. The CDR3 contains 14 residues. The V end was cut by 3 bases, the J end by 5 bases, with 14 bases between. CDR1 and CDR2 from the germline V gene are MGHDK and SYGVNS. This CDR3 reads CASSEYSGSHEQYF. In DNA form, the CDR3 reads TGTGCCAGCAGTGAGTACAGTGGTAGCCACGAGCAGTACTTC.

The chain employs TRBV18 and TRBJ1-3; 7 bases line up with TRBD1. Per germline, CDR1 KGHSH and CDR2 LQKENI. Trimming cost V 6 bases and J 4 bases; bases outside gene matches: 6. This CDR3 contains 14 residues. CDR3 DNA: TGTGCCAGCTCCACCGGGACAGACGGAAACACCATATATTTT. This translates into CASSTGTDGNTIYF.

This clonotype has more than one count but fewer than ten. The chain employs TRBV4-2 and TRBJ2-7, with a possible D match to TRBD2 (5 bases). The V gene lost 4 bases and the J gene lost 2 bases, with 15 bases spanning the gap. The CDR3 has 15 residues. Germline lookup yields CDR1 LGHNA and CDR2 YNFKEQ. CDR3 residues: CASSPSGSTAYEQYF. As DNA, the CDR3 is TGTGCCAGCAGCCCGTCGGGGAGCACCGCCTACGAGCAGTACTTC.

The V and J genes are TRBV11-2 and TRBJ2-5, with D perhaps TRBD1 (6 bases). The V end lost 3 bases, the J end lost 3 bases, and 11 bases lay between the germline ends. This CDR3 is 14 amino acids long. CDR1 is SGHAT and CDR2 is FQNNGV in the germline V gene. CDR3: CASSFRDKEETQYF. For the CDR3, the DNA is TGTGCCAGCAGCTTCCGGGACAAAGAAGAGACCCAGTACTTC.

This clonotype was detected ten times or more. This rearrangement joins TRBV4-2 to TRBJ2-7; maybe TRBD1 (6 bases). CDR1 and CDR2 (germline): LGHNA, YNFKEQ. The CDR3 is 16 residues long. Trimming left V 6 bases short and J 2 bases short, with 20 bases between. The chain's CDR3 is CASSPRLGDTTYEQYF. DNA of the CDR3: TGTGCCAGCAGTCCAAGATTGGGGGACACCACCTACGAGCAGTACTTC.

The chain uses TRBV27 and TRBJ2-1; TRBD2 agrees at 13 bases. Looked up from germline, CDR1 is MNHEY and CDR2 is SMNVEV (reference sequence). The ends lost 5 bases at V and 2 bases at J; junction bases unmatched: 3. The CDR3 consists of 16 residues. The CDR3 spells CASSKTSGGAYNEQFF. As DNA, the CDR3 is TGTGCCAGCAGTAAAACTAGCGGGGGGGCCTACAATGAGCAGTTCTTC.

The chain joins TRBV20-1 to TRBJ2-1; D possibly corresponds to TRBD2 (5 bases). This CDR3 has 16 residues. From germline, CDR1 is DFQATT and CDR2 SNEGSKA (reference sequence). Trimming took 0 bases from V and 0 from J, leaving 12 bases between them. CDR3: CSARDWASSSYNEQFF. In nucleotides, the CDR3 is TGCAGTGCTAGAGATTGGGCTAGCAGCTCCTACAATGAGCAGTTCTTC.

The chain couples TRBV18 to TRBJ1-4; TRBD1 aligns across 8 bases. V gave up 5 bases and J gave up 8 bases; unmatched junction bases: 4. CDR1 KGHSH and CDR2 LQKENI come from the germline V gene. The length of the CDR3 is 13 residues. The CDR3 protein is CASSYGQGEKLFF. The CDR3 region has the DNA TGTGCCAGCTCATACGGACAGGGAGAAAAACTGTTTTTT.

This clonotype has only a few counts. The chain combines TRBV3-1 with TRBJ2-7, with TRBD1 identical over 8 bases. The CDR3 covers 16 residues. Losses at the gene ends were 0 bases for V and 1 base for J; bases not matched to a gene: 5. The germline V gene has CDR1 LGHDT and CDR2 YNNKEL (reference sequence). CDR3 DNA sequence: TGTGCCAGCAGCCAAGATCTGGGACAGGCGTCCTACGAGCAGTACTTC. Translating gives CASSQDLGQASYEQYF.

The chain has TRBV29-1 and TRBJ1-6, with 8 bases matching TRBD1. CDR3 length: 14 residues. After removal of 3 bases from V and 9 bases from J, the junction contained 7 bases not matched to a gene. Germline V CDR1 and CDR2: SQVTM, ANQGSEA. CDR3 nucleotides: TGCAGCGTTGAGGAGCAGGGGGCCGGTTCACCCCTCCACTTT. It specifies CSVEEQGAGSPLHF. Using reference TRBV29-1 and TRBJ1-6 for the parts outside the CDR3, the full variable domain is SAVISQKPSRDICQRGTSLTIQCQVDSQVTMMFWYRQQPGQSLTLIATANQGSEATYESGFVIDKFPISRPNLTFSTLTVSNMSPEDSSIYLCSVEEQGAGSPLHFGNGTRLTVT.

This clonotype was detected only a few times. The chain employs TRBV15 and TRBJ2-5; no reliable D call. Germline CDR1 LNHNV, CDR2 YYDKDF (reference sequence). The CDR3 is 15 residues long. V lost 0 bases to trimming and J lost 5 bases, with 13 bases between them. The CDR3 loop reads CATSRELLPVETQYF. CDR3 coding DNA: TGTGCCACCAGCAGAGAGCTCCTCCCCGTGGAGACCCAGTACTTC.

The chain has TRBV3-2 and TRBJ1-2. TRBV3-2 is a known pseudogene. The CDR3 is made up of 14 amino acids. The CDR3 here is CASSQTLANYGYTF. The CDR3 DNA reads TGTGCCAGCAGCCAAACTCTGGCTAACTATGGCTACACCTTC.

This chain connects TRBV7-9 to TRBJ2-1, with 7 bases identical to TRBD1. Germline values: CDR1 SEHNR, CDR2 FQNEAQ (reference sequence). This CDR3 region has 16 residues. V lost 1 base to trimming and J lost 6 bases; unmatched junction nucleotides: 9. Here the CDR3 DNA reads TGTGCCAGCAGCTTAGAAAGGGGGCAGGTTGGCAATGAGCAGTTCTTC. It translates to CASSLERGQVGNEQFF.

The V and J genes are TRBV27 and TRBJ1-6; D is perhaps TRBD1 (6 bases). The CDR3 has 15 amino acids. V lost 5 bases to trimming and J lost 3 bases, with 11 bases between them. CDR1 and CDR2 from the germline V gene are MNHEY and SMNVEV (reference sequence). The CDR3 DNA reads TGTGCCAGCAGTACTAACAGGGACTATAATTCACCCCTCCACTTT. Translation: CASSTNRDYNSPLHF.

This clonotype was counted only a few times. This sequence joins TRBV7-2 and TRBJ1-1, with D uncertain. The CDR3 sequence is 14 residues long. Trimming took off 4 bases at V and 1 base at J, with 10 bases between the two ends. Germline values: CDR1 SGHTA, CDR2 FQGNSA. CDR3 nucleotides: TGTGCCAGCAGCTATCTCCGCTCGAACACTGAAGCTTTCTTT. Translation: CASSYLRSNTEAFF.

This clonotype was observed a few times. The chain has TRBV29-1 and TRBJ1-6; D unclear. This CDR3 spans 13 amino acids. Trimming removed 4 bases at V and 2 bases at J, with 6 bases between. CDR1 and CDR2 from the germline V gene are SQVTM and ANQGSEA. Here the CDR3 reads CSVGTAYNSPLHF. The CDR3 DNA sequence: TGCAGCGTTGGCACAGCCTATAATTCACCCCTCCACTTT.

This clonotype was recorded a few times. The gene calls are TRBV4-1 and TRBJ2-5; the D is unclear. CDR1 and CDR2 from the germline V gene are MGHRA and YSYEKL. V dropped 3 bases and J dropped 2 bases, with 7 bases sitting between them. This CDR3 contains 13 residues. In nucleotides, the CDR3 is TGCGCCAGCAGCCACCCTATTCAAGAGACCCAGTACTTC. This encodes CASSHPIQETQYF.

Points on this clonotype: A junction boundary mismatches the germline segment, possibly from a read error. J is TRBJ1-5 and V is TRBV10-3, with D maybe TRBD1 (6 bases). Germline loops: CDR1 ENHRY, CDR2 SYGVKD. CDR3 length equals 14 residues. In DNA form, the CDR3 reads TGTGCCATCAGTGATGAGGACAGCAGTCAGCCCCAGCATTTT. This codes for CAISDEDSSQPQHF.

This chain connects TRBV7-2 to TRBJ2-3; 13 bases align to TRBD2. This CDR3 spans 19 amino acids. With 5 bases clipped from V and 2 bases from J, the junction kept 13 bases outside the gene matches. CDR1 and CDR2 from the germline V gene are SGHTA and FQGNSA. The CDR3 coding sequence is TGTGCCAGCAGCGTAGACCTCGGACTAGCGGGGGCACACACAGATACGCAGTATTTT. Translated: CASSVDLGLAGAHTDTQYF.

The V call is TRBV20-1, the J call TRBJ2-7; 11 positions match TRBD2. Germline CDR1 reads DFQATT; CDR2 reads SNEGSKA (reference sequence). Trimming at V came to 3 bases and at J to 3 bases, leaving 4 bases not matched to a gene. This CDR3 is 14 amino acids long. The CDR3 region has the DNA TGCAGTGCTAGTCCTGGGACTAGCGGCTACGAGCAGTACTTC. This codes for CSASPGTSGYEQYF.

The rearrangement uses TRBV4-2 and TRBJ2-2, with D unclear. Germline V gene sequence: CDR1 LGHNA, CDR2 YNFKEQ. CDR3 length: 15 residues. V lost 1 base, J lost 6 bases, and 12 bases lay in between. The CDR3 region is CASSQAQGNPGELFF. The CDR3 DNA follows: TGTGCCAGCAGCCAAGCTCAAGGAAATCCCGGGGAGCTGTTTTTT.

The gene calls are TRBV20-1 and TRBJ2-7; TRBD2 agrees at 9 bases. The V segment lost 2 bases and the J segment 7 bases; nucleotides outside the gene matches: 9. The V gene's germline CDR1 is DFQATT and CDR2 SNEGSKA (reference sequence). This CDR3 has 14 amino acids. In nucleotides, the CDR3 is TGCAGTGCTAGAACAGCGGGGGGAGGTTTGGAGCAGTACTTC. Its protein is CSARTAGGGLEQYF.